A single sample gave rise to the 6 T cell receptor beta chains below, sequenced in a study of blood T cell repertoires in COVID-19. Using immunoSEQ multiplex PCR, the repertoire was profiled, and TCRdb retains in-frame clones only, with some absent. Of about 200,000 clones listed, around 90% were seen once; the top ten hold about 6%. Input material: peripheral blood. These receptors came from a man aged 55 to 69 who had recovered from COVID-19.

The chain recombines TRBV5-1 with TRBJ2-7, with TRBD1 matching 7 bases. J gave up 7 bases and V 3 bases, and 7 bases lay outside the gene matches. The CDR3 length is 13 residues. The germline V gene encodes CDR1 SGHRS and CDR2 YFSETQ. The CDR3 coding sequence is TGCGCCAGCAGCTCGGGACAGACGGAAGAGCAGTACTTC. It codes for CASSSGQTEEQYF.

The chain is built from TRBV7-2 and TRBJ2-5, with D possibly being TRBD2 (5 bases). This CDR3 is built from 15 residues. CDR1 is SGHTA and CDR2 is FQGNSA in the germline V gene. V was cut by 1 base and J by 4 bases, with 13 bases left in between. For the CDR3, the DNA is TGTGCCAGCAGCTTAGGAAGTGCTAGCTCAGAGACCCAGTACTTC. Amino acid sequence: CASSLGSASSETQYF.

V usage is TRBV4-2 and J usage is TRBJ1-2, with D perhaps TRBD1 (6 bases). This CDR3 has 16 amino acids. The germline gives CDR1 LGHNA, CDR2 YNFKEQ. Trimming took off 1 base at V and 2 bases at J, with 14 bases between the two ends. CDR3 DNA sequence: TGTGCCAGCAGCCAAGCACAGGGTCAAAACAACTATGGCTACACCTTC. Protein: CASSQAQGQNNYGYTF.

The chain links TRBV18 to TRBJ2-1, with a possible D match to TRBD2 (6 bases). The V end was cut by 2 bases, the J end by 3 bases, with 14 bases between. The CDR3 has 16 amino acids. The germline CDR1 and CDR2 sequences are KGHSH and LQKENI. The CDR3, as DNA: TGTGCCAGCTCACCATACGCGGGACTCGACTACAATGAGCAGTTCTTC. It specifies CASSPYAGLDYNEQFF.

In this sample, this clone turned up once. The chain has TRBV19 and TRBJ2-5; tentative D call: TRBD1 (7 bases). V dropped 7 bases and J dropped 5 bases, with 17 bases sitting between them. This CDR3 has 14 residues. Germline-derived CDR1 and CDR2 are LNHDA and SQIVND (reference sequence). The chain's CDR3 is CASNNQGGGETQYF. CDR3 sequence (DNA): TGTGCCAGTAATAACCAGGGGGGCGGGGAGACCCAGTACTTC.

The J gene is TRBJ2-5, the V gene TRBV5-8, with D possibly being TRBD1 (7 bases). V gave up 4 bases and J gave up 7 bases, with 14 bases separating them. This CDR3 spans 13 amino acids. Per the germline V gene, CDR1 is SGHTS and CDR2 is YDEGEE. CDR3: CASSGGTVGTQYF. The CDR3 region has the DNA TGTGCCAGCAGCGGGGGGACAGTTGGGACCCAGTACTTC.